This entry features one T cell receptor beta chain sequence. These data belong to a study of somatic mutations in cytotoxic T cells in rheumatoid arthritis. In the authors' workflow: Rarely, patient CD8+ clones larger than 1% corresponded to published virus-specific TCRB sequences. Profiled with immunoSEQ multiplex PCR; TCRdb holds only in-frame clones, not every one. Clone size and V and J calls were adopted from that table, with D and trimming inferred from the DNA. The sample records roughly 20,000 clones, about two thirds being singletons. Isolation of CD4+ and CD8+ cells used positive magnetic bead selection, with purity checked by flow cytometry. Sequencing used CD8+ T cells sorted from blood. The clonotype comes from an adult with rheumatoid arthritis.

The CDR3 sequence is CASSLAPGTSSTDTQYF. DNA of the CDR3: TGTGCCAGCAGCTTGGCCCCTGGTACCTCTAGCACAGATACGCAGTATTTT. The chain links TRBV5-4 to TRBJ2-3; unclear D gene. The CDR3 is 17 residues long. Germline V CDR1 and CDR2: SGHNT, YYREEE (reference sequence). Trimming cost V 0 bases and J 0 bases, with 14 bases left between them.